The T cell receptor (beta chain) described here comes from a study of blood T cells in healthy people across ages. The people who gave samples were healthy Caucasians from Russia, aged roughly 6 to 95. Total RNA, at least 5 micrograms per sample, was extracted from PBMCs. This clonotype was observed many times. No antigen is known for it. Through a sample-barcoded 5' primer and a J-beta primer mix, a second PCR was run for roughly 7 to 11 cycles. TCRdb processed the 5' RACE reads anew with MiXCR; each CDR3 protein has one entry. This table holds 700,000 to 850,000 distinct CDR3 sequences, roughly 40% found once. Broader study findings: Observed TCR beta diversity showed a strong correlation with the percentage of naive T cells as measured by flow cytometry.

J was trimmed by 2 bases and V by 5 bases; bases with no gene match: 5. The CDR3 is made up of 14 amino acids. CDR1 and CDR2 (germline): SGDLS, YYNGEE. This chain uses TRBV9 with TRBJ2-3; 7 nucleotides agree with TRBD2. This TCR was sampled from a man aged 18 to 29 in good health. The sequenced sample consisted of blood. CDR3 nucleotide sequence: TGTGCCAGCAGTGTCGGGGGGTTCACAGATACGCAGTATTTT. As protein: CASSVGGFTDTQYF. The full variable domain, with the rest looked up from reference TRBV9 and TRBJ2-3, is DSGVTQTPKHLITATGQRVTLRCSPRSGDLSVYWYQQSLDQGLQFLIQYYNGEERAKGNILERFSAQQFPDLHSELNLSSLELGDSALYFCASSVGGFTDTQYFGPGTRLTVL.